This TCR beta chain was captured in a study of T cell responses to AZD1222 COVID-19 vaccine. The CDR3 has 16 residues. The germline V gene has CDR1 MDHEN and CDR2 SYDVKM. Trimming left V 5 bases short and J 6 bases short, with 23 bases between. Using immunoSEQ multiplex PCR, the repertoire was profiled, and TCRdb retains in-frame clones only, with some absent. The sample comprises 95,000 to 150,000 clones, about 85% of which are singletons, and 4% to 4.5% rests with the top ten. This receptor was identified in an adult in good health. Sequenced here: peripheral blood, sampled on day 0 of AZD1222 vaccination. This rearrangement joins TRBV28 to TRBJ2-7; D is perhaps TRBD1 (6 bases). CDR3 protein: CASSPDRAGARAEQYF. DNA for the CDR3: TGTGCCAGCAGTCCGGACCGGGCAGGGGCCAGGGCCGAGCAGTACTTC.